This TCR beta chain was identified in a study of CD8+ T cells in alopecia areata. Study overall: Treatment comprised oral tofacitinib, 5 to 10 mg twice daily, in treated patients. The study's findings and limits: Amid tofacitinib therapy, many expanded lesional clones stayed present in scalp and blood.

This clone was recorded a few times. No antigen is known for it. Extraction of RNA preceded its reverse transcription into cDNA, which served as the sequencing template. Using immunoSEQ multiplex PCR, the repertoire was profiled, and TCRdb retains in-frame clones only, with some absent. The sample lists fewer than 100,000 clones, about two thirds occurring once. The CDR3 sequence is 14 residues long. Trimming shortened V by 1 base and J by 4 bases, and 11 bases separated the two germline ends. Germline-derived CDR1 and CDR2 are SGHTA and FQGNSA. Described treatment: oral pan-JAK inhibitor, 5-10 mg twice daily. Researchers gathered lesional scalp punch biopsies and peripheral blood from patients with alopecia areata.

The sequences come from CD8+ T cells sorted from blood, collected at week 44, from a patient treated with tofacitinib. This TCR came from a human donor with alopecia areata. The chain links TRBV7-2 to TRBJ2-7; possibly TRBD1 or TRBD2 for D (6 bases each). CDR3 nucleotide sequence: TGTGCCAGCAGCTTAGGGGGGGCGCGGTACGAGCAGTACTTC. Translated: CASSLGGARYEQYF.